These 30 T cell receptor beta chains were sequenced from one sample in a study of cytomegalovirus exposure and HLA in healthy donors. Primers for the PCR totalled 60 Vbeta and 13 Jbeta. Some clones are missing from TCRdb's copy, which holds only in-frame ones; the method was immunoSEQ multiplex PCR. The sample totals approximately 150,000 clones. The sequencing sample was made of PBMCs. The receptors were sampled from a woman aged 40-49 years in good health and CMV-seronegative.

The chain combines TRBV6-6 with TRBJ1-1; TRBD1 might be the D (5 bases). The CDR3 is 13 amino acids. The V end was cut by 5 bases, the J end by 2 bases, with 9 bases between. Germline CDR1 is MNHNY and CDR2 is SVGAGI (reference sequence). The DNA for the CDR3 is TGTGCCAGCAGTCTCAGGGATAACACTGAAGCTTTCTTT. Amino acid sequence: CASSLRDNTEAFF.

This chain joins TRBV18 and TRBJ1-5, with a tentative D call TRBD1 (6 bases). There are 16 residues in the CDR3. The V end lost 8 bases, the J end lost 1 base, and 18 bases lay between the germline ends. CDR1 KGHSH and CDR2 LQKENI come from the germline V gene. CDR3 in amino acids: CASAGSRGGSNQPQHF. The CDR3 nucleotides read TGTGCCAGCGCGGGTTCAAGGGGGGGGAGCAATCAGCCCCAGCATTTT.

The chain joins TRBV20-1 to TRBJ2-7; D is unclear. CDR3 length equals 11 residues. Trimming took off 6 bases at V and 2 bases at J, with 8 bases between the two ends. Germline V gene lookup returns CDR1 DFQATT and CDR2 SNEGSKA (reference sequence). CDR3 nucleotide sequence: TGCAGTGCGGCACTAACCTACGAGCAGTACTTC. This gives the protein CSAALTYEQYF.

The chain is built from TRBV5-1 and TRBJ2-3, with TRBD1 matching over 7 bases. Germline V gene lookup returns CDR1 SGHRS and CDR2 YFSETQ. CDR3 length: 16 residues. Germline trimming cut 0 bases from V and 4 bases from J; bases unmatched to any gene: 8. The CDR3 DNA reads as TGCGCCAGCAGCTTGGCCAGGGGGTATAATGCAGATACGCAGTATTTT. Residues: CASSLARGYNADTQYF.

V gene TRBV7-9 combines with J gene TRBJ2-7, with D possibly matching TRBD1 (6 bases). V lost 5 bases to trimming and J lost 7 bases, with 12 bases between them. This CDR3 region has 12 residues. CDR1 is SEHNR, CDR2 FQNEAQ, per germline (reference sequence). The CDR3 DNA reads TGTGCCAGCAGCCCGACAGGAGAAGAGCAGTACTTC. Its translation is CASSPTGEEQYF.

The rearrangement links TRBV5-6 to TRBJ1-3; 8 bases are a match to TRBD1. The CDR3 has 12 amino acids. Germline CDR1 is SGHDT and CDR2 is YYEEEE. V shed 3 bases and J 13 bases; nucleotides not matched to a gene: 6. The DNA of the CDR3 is TGTGCCAGCAGCTGGGGGACAGGCGCAATATATTTT. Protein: CASSWGTGAIYF.

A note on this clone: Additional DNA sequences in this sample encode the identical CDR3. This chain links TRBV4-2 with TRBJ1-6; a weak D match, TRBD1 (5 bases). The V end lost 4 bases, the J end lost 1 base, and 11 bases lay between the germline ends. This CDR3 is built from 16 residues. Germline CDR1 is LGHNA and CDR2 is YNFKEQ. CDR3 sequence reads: CASSPGESSYNSPLHF. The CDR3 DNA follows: TGTGCCAGCAGCCCGGGGGAGAGTTCCTATAATTCACCCCTCCACTTT.

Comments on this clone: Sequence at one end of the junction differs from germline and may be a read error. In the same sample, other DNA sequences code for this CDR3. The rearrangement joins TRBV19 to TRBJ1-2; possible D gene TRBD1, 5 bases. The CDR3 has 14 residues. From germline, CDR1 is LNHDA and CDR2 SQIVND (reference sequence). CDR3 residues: CASSIEGGDYRYTF. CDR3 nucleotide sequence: TGTGCCAGTAGTATAGAGGGCGGGGACTATCGCTACACCTTC. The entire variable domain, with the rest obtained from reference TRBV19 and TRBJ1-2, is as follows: DGGITQSPKYLFRKEGQNVTLSCEQNLNHDAMYWYRQDPGQGLRLIYYSQIVNDFQKGDIAEGYSVSREKKESFPLTVTSAQKNPTAFYLCASSIEGGDYRYTFGSGTRLTVV.

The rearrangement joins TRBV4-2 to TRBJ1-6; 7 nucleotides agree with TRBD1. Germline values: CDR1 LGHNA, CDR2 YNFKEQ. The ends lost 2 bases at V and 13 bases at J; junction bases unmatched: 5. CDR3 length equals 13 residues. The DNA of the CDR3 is TGTGCCAGCAGCCAACCCCAGGGGGAGCCCCTCCACTTT. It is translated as CASSQPQGEPLHF.

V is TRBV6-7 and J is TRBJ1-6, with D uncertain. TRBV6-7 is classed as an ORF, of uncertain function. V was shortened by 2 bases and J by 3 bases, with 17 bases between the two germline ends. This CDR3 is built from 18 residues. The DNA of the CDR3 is TGTGCCAGCAGTTACCCCCCCCCGACTGCGTGCTATAATTCACCCCTCCACTTT. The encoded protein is CASSYPPPTACYNSPLHF.

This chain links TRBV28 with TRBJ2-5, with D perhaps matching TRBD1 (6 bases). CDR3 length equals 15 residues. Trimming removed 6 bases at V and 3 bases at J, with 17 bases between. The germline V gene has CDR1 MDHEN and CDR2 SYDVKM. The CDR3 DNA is TGTGCCAGCAGCCCACAGGGAAGAAGGAAAGAGACCCAGTACTTC. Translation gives CASSPQGRRKETQYF.

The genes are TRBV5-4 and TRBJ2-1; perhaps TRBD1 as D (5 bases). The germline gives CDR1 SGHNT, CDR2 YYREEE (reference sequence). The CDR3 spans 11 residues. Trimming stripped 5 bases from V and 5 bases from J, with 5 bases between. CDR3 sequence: CASRGDNEQFF. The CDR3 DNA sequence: TGTGCCAGCAGAGGGGACAATGAGCAGTTCTTC. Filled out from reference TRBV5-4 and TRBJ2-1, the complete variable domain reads ETGVTQSPTHLIKTRGQQVTLRCSSQSGHNTVSWYQQALGQGPQFIFQYYREEENGRGNFPPRFSGLQFPNYSSELNVNALELDDSALYLCASRGDNEQFFGPGTRLTVL.

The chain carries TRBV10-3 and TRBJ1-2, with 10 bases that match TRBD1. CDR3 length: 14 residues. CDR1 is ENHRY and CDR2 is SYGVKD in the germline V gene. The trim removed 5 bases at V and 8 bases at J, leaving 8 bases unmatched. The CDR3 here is CAISTETGGVGYTF. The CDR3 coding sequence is TGTGCCATCAGTACCGAGACAGGGGGCGTCGGCTACACCTTC.

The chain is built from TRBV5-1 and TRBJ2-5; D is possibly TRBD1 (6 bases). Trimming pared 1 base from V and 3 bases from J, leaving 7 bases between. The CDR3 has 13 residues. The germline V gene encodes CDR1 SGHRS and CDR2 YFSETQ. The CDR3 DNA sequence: TGCGCCAGCAGCTTGCCAGGGGAAGAGACCCAGTACTTC. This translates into CASSLPGEETQYF.

The CDR3 spells CASKIRTGGGSGANVLTF. The CDR3 DNA reads as TGCGCCAGCAAAATCCGGACAGGGGGCGGATCTGGGGCCAACGTCCTGACTTTC. The rearrangement uses TRBV5-1 and TRBJ2-6; 11 bases are shared with TRBD1. Germline V CDR1 and CDR2: SGHRS, YFSETQ. The CDR3 contains 18 residues. J lost 1 base, V lost 6 bases, and 9 bases had no gene match.

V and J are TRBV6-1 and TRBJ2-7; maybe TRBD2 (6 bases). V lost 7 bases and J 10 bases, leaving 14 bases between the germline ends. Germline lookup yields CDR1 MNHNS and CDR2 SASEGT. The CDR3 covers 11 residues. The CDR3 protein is CASTEGGEQYV. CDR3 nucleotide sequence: TGTGCCAGCACCGAAGGCGGGGAACAGTACGTC.

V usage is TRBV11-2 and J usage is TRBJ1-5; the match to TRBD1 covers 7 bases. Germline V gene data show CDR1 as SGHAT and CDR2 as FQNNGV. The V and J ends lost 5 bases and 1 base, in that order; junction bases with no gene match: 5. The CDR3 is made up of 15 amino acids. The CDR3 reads CASSVGGASNQPQHF. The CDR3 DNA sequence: TGTGCCAGCAGCGTAGGGGGCGCGAGCAATCAGCCCCAGCATTTT. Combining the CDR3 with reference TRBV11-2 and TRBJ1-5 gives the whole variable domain EAGVAQSPRYKIIEKRQSVAFWCNPISGHATLYWYQQILGQGPKLLIQFQNNGVVDDSQLPKDRFSAERLKGVDSTLKIQPAKLEDSAVYLCASSVGGASNQPQHFGDGTRLSIL.

CDR3 in amino acids: CASRSNQPQHF. The DNA of the CDR3 is TGTGCCAGCCGGAGCAATCAGCCCCAGCATTTT. The chain employs TRBV28 and TRBJ1-5; D is uncertain. V lost 8 bases to trimming and J lost 1 base, with 3 bases between them. Germline CDR1 reads MDHEN; CDR2 reads SYDVKM. The CDR3 loop spans 11 amino acids.

The chain's CDR3 is CASSLFPGSYEQYV. CDR3 DNA sequence: TGTGCCAGCAGCTTGTTTCCGGGATCCTACGAGCAGTACGTC. This chain links TRBV5-5 with TRBJ2-7, with a tentative D call TRBD2 (5 bases). Trimming took 1 base from V and 1 from J, leaving 9 bases between them. This CDR3 spans 14 amino acids. In germline, CDR1 is SGHKS, CDR2 YYEKEE (reference sequence).

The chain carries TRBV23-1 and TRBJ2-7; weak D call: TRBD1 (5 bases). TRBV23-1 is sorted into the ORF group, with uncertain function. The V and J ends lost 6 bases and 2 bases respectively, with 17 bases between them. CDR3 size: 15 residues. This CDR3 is CASSPDPRGPYEQYV. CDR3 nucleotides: TGCGCCAGCAGCCCGGACCCAAGGGGTCCCTACGAGCAGTACGTC.

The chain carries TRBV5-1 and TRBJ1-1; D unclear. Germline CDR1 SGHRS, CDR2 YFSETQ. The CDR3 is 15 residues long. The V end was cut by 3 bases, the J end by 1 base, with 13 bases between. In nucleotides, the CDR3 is TGCGCCAGCAGCTACGATGGAGACCCGAACACTGAAGCTTTCTTT. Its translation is CASSYDGDPNTEAFF.

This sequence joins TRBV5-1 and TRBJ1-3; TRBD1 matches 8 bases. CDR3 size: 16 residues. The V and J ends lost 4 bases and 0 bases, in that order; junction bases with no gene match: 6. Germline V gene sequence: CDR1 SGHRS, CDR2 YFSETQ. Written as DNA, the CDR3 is TGCGCCAGCAGCAAGGACAGGGCCTCCTCTGGAAACACCATATATTTT. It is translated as CASSKDRASSGNTIYF.

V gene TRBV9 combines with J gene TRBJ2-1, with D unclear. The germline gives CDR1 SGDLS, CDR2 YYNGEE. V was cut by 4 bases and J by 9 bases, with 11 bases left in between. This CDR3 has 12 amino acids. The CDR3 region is CASSLLPPEQFF. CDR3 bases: TGTGCCAGCAGCCTCCTCCCTCCTGAGCAGTTCTTC.

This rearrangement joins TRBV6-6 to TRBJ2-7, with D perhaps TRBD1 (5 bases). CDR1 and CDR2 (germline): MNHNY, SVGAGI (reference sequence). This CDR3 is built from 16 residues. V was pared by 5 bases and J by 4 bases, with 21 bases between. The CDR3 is CASSHPPGAGNYEQYV. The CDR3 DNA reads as TGTGCCAGCAGTCATCCGCCGGGCGCAGGGAATTACGAGCAGTACGTC.

For the CDR3, the DNA is TGCGCCAGCAGTGCCGAGTGGCGGGGGCCGATACTGTACAATGAGCAGTTCTTC. This encodes CASSAEWRGPILYNEQFF. The V call is TRBV10-1, the J call TRBJ2-1, with D maybe TRBD2 (7 bases). CDR1 and CDR2 (germline): WNHNN, SYGVQD (reference sequence). Trimming left V 4 bases short and J 4 bases short, with 23 bases between. The CDR3 is made up of 18 amino acids.

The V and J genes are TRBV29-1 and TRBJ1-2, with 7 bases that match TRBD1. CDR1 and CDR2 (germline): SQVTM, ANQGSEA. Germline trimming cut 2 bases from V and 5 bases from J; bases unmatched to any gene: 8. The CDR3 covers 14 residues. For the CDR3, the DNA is TGCAGCGTTGAAACCGGGACAGCCTCATATGGCTACACCTTC. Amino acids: CSVETGTASYGYTF.

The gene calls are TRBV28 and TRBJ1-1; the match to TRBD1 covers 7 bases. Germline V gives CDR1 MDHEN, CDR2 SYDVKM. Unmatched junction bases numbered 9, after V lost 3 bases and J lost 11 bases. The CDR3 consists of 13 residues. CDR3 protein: CASSLTGTGSAFF. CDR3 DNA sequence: TGTGCCAGCAGTTTGACAGGGACGGGATCGGCTTTCTTT.

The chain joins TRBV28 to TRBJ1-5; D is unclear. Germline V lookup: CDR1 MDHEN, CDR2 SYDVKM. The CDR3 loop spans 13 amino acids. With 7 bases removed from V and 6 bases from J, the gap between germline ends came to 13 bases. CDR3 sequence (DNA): TGTGCCAGCATATTTCCCCGGGGTCAGCCCCAGCATTTT. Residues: CASIFPRGQPQHF.

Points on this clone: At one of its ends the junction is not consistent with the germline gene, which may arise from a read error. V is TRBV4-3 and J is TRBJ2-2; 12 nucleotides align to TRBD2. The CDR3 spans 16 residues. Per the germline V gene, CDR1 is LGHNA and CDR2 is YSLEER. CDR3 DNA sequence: TGCGCCAGCAGCCTCGAGACTAGCGGGGGTTACGGGGAGCTGCTTTTT. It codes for CASSLETSGGYGELLF.

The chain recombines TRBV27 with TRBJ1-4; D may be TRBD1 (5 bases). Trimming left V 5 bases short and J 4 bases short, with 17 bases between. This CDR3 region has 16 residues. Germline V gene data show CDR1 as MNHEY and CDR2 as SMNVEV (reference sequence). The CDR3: CASSLTGVLFNEKLFF. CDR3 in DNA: TGTGCCAGCAGTCTTACGGGGGTCCTATTTAATGAAAAACTGTTTTTT.